The clone carrying this TCR beta chain was seen a few times. The sample originates from a study of molecular identifiers for immune sequencing clone quantification. Via MiXCR, TCRdb re-called the PCR reads, giving one row per CDR3 protein. The sample includes over 600,000 distinct CDR3 sequences, 15% to 20% of them seen just once. V shed 6 bases and J shed 0 bases, with 11 bases lying between them. The length of the CDR3 is 14 residues. Per germline, CDR1 MDHEN and CDR2 SYDVKM. The specimen sequenced was naive CD8+ T cells from blood, with Jurkat cell RNA spiked in. Subset reported: FACS-sorted CD8+CD4-CCR7+CD45RA+ naive T cells. The rearrangement joins TRBV28 to TRBJ1-2; weak D call: TRBD1 (6 bases). The receptor was derived from a human donor in good health. Some libraries in this study had Jurkat cell RNA spiked in. CDR3 sequence: CASSTGFTNYGYTF. CDR3 DNA: TGTGCCAGCAGCACAGGGTTCACTAACTATGGCTACACCTTC.